The 22 T cell receptor beta chains presented below share a single source sample, sequenced in a study of blood T cells in healthy people across ages. Alongside a J-beta primer mix, a sample-barcoded 5' primer served in a second PCR lasting about 6 to 12 cycles. TCRdb re-analysed the 5' RACE reads in MiXCR, keeping a single row per CDR3 protein. The sample holds hundreds of thousands of distinct CDR3 sequences, 24% seen once. The sample was also reused in another study, on T cells of mothers and their children.

The specimen was blood. These receptors originate from a boy aged 5-17 years in good health.

The V and J genes are TRBV27 and TRBJ2-5, with no clear D. The J call could be wrong; TRBJ2-7 is a better fit for the DNA end. Germline lookup yields CDR1 MNHEY and CDR2 SMNVEV (reference sequence). The CDR3 has 14 residues. CDR3 coding DNA: TGTGCCAGCAGTTTCACCACAGCCAAAGCCGAGCAGTACTTC. It specifies CASSFTTAKAEQYF.

This clonotype was counted a single time. J is TRBJ2-7 and V is TRBV7-2; D is possibly TRBD2 (5 bases). This CDR3 has 13 amino acids. V shed 3 bases and J shed 4 bases, with 10 bases lying between them. The germline CDR1 and CDR2 sequences are SGHTA and FQGNSA. DNA for the CDR3: TGTGCCAGCAGCTTTCCCGGGGATTACGAGCAGTACTTC. This sequence encodes CASSFPGDYEQYF.

This clonotype was counted only a few times. The gene calls are TRBV6-5 and TRBJ1-3; D is unclear. The CDR3 is 13 amino acids. Germline-derived CDR1 and CDR2 are MNHEY and SVGAGI. V lost 8 bases and J 2 bases, leaving 10 bases between the germline ends. This CDR3 reads CASFRAAGNTIYF. The CDR3 DNA reads TGTGCCAGCTTCCGCGCCGCTGGAAACACCATATATTTT.

The chain joins TRBV7-9 to TRBJ2-1; no clear D gene. Germline V gene lookup returns CDR1 SEHNR and CDR2 FQNEAQ (reference sequence). Trimming shortened V by 5 bases and J by 6 bases, and 11 bases separated the two germline ends. This CDR3 is 13 amino acids long. CDR3 amino acids: CASSQTLFNEQFF. In DNA, the CDR3 is TGTGCCAGCAGCCAAACCCTTTTCAATGAGCAGTTCTTC. Drawing the rest from reference TRBV7-9 and TRBJ2-1, the complete variable domain is DTGVSQNPRHKITKRGQNVTFRCDPISEHNRLYWYRQTLGQGPEFLTYFQNEAQLEKSRLLSDRFSAERPKGSFSTLEIQRTEQGDSAMYLCASSQTLFNEQFFGPGTRLTVL.

This clonotype was seen a handful of times. The gene calls are TRBV29-1 and TRBJ2-7; maybe TRBD2 (6 bases). Per the germline V gene, CDR1 is SQVTM and CDR2 is ANQGSEA. The CDR3 spans 14 residues. The germline V and J ends were trimmed by 4 bases and 3 bases, with 16 bases remaining between them. The CDR3 loop is CSVGWRDGNYEQYF. In nucleotides, the CDR3 is TGCAGCGTTGGTTGGAGGGACGGGAACTACGAGCAGTACTTC.

This clonotype appeared many times. This chain joins TRBV6-4 and TRBJ2-3; 11 bases are a match to TRBD2. The ends lost 3 bases at V and 4 bases at J; junction bases unmatched: 3. This CDR3 has 15 residues. In germline, CDR1 is MRHNA, CDR2 SNTAGT. The DNA for the CDR3 is TGTGCCAGCAGTGATAGCGGGGGGGCCCCAGATACGCAGTATTTT. This encodes CASSDSGGAPDTQYF.

This clonotype was counted many times. This rearrangement joins TRBV28 to TRBJ2-7; D is unclear. Germline V gene lookup returns CDR1 MDHEN and CDR2 SYDVKM. The V end was cut by 6 bases, the J end by 4 bases, with 16 bases between. This CDR3 is built from 14 residues. In DNA form, the CDR3 reads TGTGCCAGCAGGCCTTCAATGGCGCGGTACGAGCAGTACTTC. Residues: CASRPSMARYEQYF.

This clonotype has at least ten counts. V and J are TRBV6-2 or TRBV6-3 and TRBJ2-3, with 10 bases matching TRBD1. CDR3 length: 16 amino acids. Germline V gene data show CDR1 as MNHEY and CDR2 as SVGEGT. The V and J ends lost 5 bases and 4 bases, in that order; junction bases with no gene match: 9. CDR3 in DNA: TGTGCCAGCAGTCACCAGGGACAGGGGAGCGCAGATACGCAGTATTTT. Protein sequence: CASSHQGQGSADTQYF.

With regard to this clonotype: A read error may account for a junction end that differs from germline. The rearrangement uses TRBV30 and TRBJ2-1; D gene ambiguous. Germline-derived CDR1 and CDR2 are GTSNPN and SVGIG (reference sequence). CDR3 length: 13 residues. The CDR3 DNA reads TGTGCCTGGGGTGTATCGTCCTGGGATGAGCAGTTCTTC. Encoded protein: CAWGVSSWDEQFF.

V and J are TRBV7-3 and TRBJ1-2; D is possibly TRBD1 (5 bases). There are 16 residues in the CDR3. CDR1 and CDR2 (germline): SGHTA, FQGTGA. Trimming left V 4 bases short and J 4 bases short, with 19 bases between. This CDR3 is CASSSDLLVGPYGYTF. CDR3 nucleotide sequence: TGTGCCAGCAGCTCTGACCTCTTGGTGGGGCCCTATGGCTACACCTTC. Variable domain in full (rest from reference TRBV7-3 and TRBJ1-2): GAGVSQTPSNKVTEKGKYVELRCDPISGHTALYWYRQSLGQGPEFLIYFQGTGAADDSGLPNDRFFAVRPEGSVSTLKIQRTERGDSAVYLCASSSDLLVGPYGYTFGSGTRLTVV.

This clonotype was detected a few times. This rearrangement joins TRBV13 to TRBJ2-7; the match to TRBD2 covers 10 bases. This CDR3 is 14 amino acids long. V gave up 7 bases and J gave up 3 bases; unmatched junction bases: 6. Per germline, CDR1 PRHDT and CDR2 FYEKMQ (reference sequence). CDR3 region: CASKSGGALYEQYF. CDR3 coding DNA: TGTGCCAGCAAAAGCGGGGGGGCCCTCTACGAGCAGTACTTC. Together with reference TRBV13 and TRBJ2-7, the CDR3 gives the full variable domain: AAGVIQSPRHLIKEKRETATLKCYPIPRHDTVYWYQQGPGQDPQFLISFYEKMQSDKGSIPDRFSAQQFSDYHSELNMSSLELGDSALYFCASKSGGALYEQYFGPGTRLTVT.

This chain joins TRBV5-6 and TRBJ2-1, with D tentatively TRBD1 or TRBD2 (5 bases each). V lost 2 bases to trimming and J lost 9 bases, with 15 bases between them. Germline-derived CDR1 and CDR2 are SGHDT and YYEEEE. There are 14 residues in the CDR3. The CDR3 nucleotides are TGTGCCAGCAGCTTCGGGGCTCACCCGGGTGAGCAGTTCTTC. This encodes CASSFGAHPGEQFF.

V and J are TRBV6-2 or TRBV6-3 and TRBJ2-7, with D perhaps matching TRBD2 (6 bases). CDR1 and CDR2 from the germline V gene are MNHEY and SVGEGT. Deletions cut 5 bases from V and 0 bases from J, with 14 bases between. The CDR3 is 15 amino acids. CDR3: CASSKTAGSSYEQYF. In DNA, the CDR3 is TGTGCCAGCAGTAAGACAGCCGGGAGCTCCTACGAGCAGTACTTC.

This clonotype was recorded at least ten times. The chain combines TRBV11-2 with TRBJ2-1; 13 nucleotides line up with TRBD2. Looked up from germline, CDR1 is SGHAT and CDR2 is FQNNGV. The V and J ends lost 5 bases and 7 bases, in that order; junction bases with no gene match: 5. This CDR3 comprises 15 residues. CDR3 in DNA: TGTGCCAGCAGCCTGGGGGGACTAGCGGGAAATGAGCAGTTCTTC. Translating it yields CASSLGGLAGNEQFF.

This clonotype was detected only a few times. A much larger clone differs by one base, so this may be a read error. This chain joins TRBV24-1 and TRBJ2-1; TRBD1 matches at 7 bases. The CDR3 contains 12 residues. The germline gives CDR1 KGHDR, CDR2 SFDVKD. In nucleotides, the CDR3 is TGTGCCACCACAGGGGGTTACAATGCGCAGTTCTTC. Translation: CATTGGYNAQFF.

The rearrangement links TRBV13 to TRBJ2-5; TRBD2 agrees at 9 bases. Gene TRBJ2-1 matches the end of the DNA better, so the J call may be wrong. This CDR3 comprises 15 residues. Germline assignment: CDR1 PRHDT and CDR2 FYEKMQ (reference sequence). Here the CDR3 reads CASRSTSGTYNEQFF. DNA for the CDR3: TGTGCCAGCAGGTCGACTAGCGGAACTTACAATGAGCAGTTCTTC.

This clonotype was counted a few times. The chain carries TRBV7-9 and TRBJ2-3, with 12 positions matching TRBD2. The CDR3 consists of 20 residues. CDR1 is SEHNR, CDR2 FQNEAQ, per germline (reference sequence). Trimming at V came to 1 base and at J to 13 bases, leaving 24 bases not matched to a gene. The CDR3 here is CASSLDGLAGFLVGAYMEYF. The CDR3 DNA sequence: TGTGCCAGCAGCTTAGACGGACTAGCGGGATTCCTAGTTGGGGCCTACATGGAGTATTTT.

Only a few counts were recorded for this clonotype. The chain is built from TRBV29-1 and TRBJ1-4; D is possibly TRBD1 (5 bases). V gave up 5 bases and J gave up 5 bases, with 9 bases separating them. The germline gives CDR1 SQVTM, CDR2 ANQGSEA. The CDR3 loop spans 12 amino acids. The CDR3 sequence: CSVWTQNEKLFF. The CDR3 nucleotides read TGCAGCGTTTGGACACAGAATGAAAAACTGTTTTTT.

On this clonotype: Without the conserved terminal phenylalanine or tryptophan, this CDR3 likely stems from a read error. The chain employs TRBV5-1 and TRBJ2-7; a possible D gene is TRBD1 (5 bases). The CDR3 is 13 residues long. Looked up from germline, CDR1 is SGHRS and CDR2 is YFSETQ. V gave up 5 bases and J gave up 0 bases, with 9 bases separating them. The CDR3 DNA follows: TGCGCCAGCAGATCAGGGATCTCCTACGAGCAGTACTCC. This gives the protein CASRSGISYEQYS.

There are a few counts of this clonotype. The V gene is TRBV6-1, the J gene TRBJ2-2, with 7 positions matching TRBD1. Germline assignment: CDR1 MNHNS and CDR2 SASEGT. The length of the CDR3 is 16 residues. The J segment lost 4 bases and the V segment lost 2 bases, leaving 7 bases of the junction unmatched. CDR3 sequence: CASSEMAGGLTGELFF. The CDR3 DNA reads as TGTGCCAGCAGTGAAATGGCAGGGGGTCTCACCGGGGAGCTGTTTTTT.

This clonotype has a count of ten or more. V usage is TRBV12-3 or TRBV12-4 and J usage is TRBJ2-7; TRBD1 aligns across 10 bases. The CDR3 is 15 residues long. With V trimmed by 5 bases and J by 3 bases, 7 bases remained unmatched. The CDR3 here is CASSLGQGGVYEQYF. The CDR3 DNA reads TGTGCCAGCAGTCTCGGACAGGGGGGTGTCTACGAGCAGTACTTC.

The J gene is TRBJ2-7, the V gene TRBV5-4, with TRBD2 identical over 9 bases. V shed 4 bases and J 3 bases; nucleotides not matched to a gene: 8. CDR3 length: 15 residues. Germline-derived CDR1 and CDR2 are SGHNT and YYREEE (reference sequence). CDR3 bases: TGTGCCAGCAGCCTTACAGCGGGGGGCCACTACGAGCAGTACTTC. It codes for CASSLTAGGHYEQYF.